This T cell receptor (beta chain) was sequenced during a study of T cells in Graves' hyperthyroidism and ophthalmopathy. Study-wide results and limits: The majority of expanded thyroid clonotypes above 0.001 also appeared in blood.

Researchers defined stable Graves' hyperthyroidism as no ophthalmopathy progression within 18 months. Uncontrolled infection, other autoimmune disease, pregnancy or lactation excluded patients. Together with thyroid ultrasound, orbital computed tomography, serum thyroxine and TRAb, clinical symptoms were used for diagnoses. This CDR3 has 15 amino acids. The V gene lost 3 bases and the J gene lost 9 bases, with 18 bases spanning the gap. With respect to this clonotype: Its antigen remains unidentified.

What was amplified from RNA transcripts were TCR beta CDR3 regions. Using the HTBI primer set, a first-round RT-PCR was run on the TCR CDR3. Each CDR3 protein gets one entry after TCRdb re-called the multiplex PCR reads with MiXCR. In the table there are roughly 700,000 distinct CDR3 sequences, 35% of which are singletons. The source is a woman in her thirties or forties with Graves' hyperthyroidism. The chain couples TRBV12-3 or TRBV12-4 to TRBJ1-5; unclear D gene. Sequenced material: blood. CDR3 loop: CASSFTTDGSGPQHF. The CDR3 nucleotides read TGTGCCAGCAGTTTCACGACCGACGGCAGCGGGCCCCAGCATTTT.